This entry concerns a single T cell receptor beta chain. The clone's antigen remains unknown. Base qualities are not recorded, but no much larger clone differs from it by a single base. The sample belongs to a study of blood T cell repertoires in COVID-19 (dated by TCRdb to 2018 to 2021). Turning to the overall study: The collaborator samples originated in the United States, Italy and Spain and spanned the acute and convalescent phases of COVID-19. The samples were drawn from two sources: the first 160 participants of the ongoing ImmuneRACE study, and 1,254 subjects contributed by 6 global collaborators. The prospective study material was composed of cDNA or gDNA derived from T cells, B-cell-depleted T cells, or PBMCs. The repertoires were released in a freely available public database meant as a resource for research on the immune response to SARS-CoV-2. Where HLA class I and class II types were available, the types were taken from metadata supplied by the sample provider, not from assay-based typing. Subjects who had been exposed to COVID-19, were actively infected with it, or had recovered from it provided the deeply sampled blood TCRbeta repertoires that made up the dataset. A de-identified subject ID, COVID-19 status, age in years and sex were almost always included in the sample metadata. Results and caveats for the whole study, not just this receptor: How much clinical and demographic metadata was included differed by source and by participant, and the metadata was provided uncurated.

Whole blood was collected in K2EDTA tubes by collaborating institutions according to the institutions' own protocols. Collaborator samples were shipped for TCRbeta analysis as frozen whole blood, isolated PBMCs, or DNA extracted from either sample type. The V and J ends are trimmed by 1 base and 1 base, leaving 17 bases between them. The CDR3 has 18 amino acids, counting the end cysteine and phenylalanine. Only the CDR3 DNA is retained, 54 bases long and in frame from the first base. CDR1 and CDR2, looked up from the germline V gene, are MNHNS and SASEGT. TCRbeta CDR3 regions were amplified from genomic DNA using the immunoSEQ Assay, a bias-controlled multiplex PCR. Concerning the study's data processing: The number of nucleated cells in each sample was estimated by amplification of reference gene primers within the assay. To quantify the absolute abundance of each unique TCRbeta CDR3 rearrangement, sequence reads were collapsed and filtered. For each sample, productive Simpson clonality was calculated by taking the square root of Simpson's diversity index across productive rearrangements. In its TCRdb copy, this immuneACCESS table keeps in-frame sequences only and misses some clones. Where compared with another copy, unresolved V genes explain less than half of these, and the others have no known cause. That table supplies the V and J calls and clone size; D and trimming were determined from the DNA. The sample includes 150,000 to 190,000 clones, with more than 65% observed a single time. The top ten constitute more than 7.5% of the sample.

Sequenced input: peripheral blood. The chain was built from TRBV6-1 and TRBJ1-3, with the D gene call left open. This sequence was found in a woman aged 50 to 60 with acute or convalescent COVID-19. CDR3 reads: CASSEGLALGPSGNTIYF. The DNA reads TGTGCCAGCAGTGAAGGGTTAGCCTTGGGTCCGTCTGGAAACACCATATATTTT.